These 3 T cell receptor beta chains were sequenced from one sample in a study of PD-L1 blockade in urothelial cancer. Stated time point: pretreatment peripheral blood. TCRdb's table, derived via immunoSEQ multiplex PCR, lists solely in-frame clones and lacks some. The table lists tens of thousands of clones, about 84% of them singletons. This sample comprised PBMCs, obtained around atezolizumab (anti-PD-L1) treatment. These receptors came from a man aged 60-69 years with urothelial cancer.

This clone has a handful of counts. The genes are TRBV29-1 and TRBJ2-7, with 7 bases aligning to TRBD2. Trimming cost V 6 bases and J 7 bases; bases outside gene matches: 9. The CDR3 extends over 12 amino acids. Germline CDR1 is SQVTM and CDR2 is ANQGSEA. The CDR3 here is CSVGGGLTEQYF. CDR3 nucleotide sequence: TGCAGCGTGGGGGGGGGACTAACGGAGCAGTACTTC.

This clone was seen a handful of times. V gene TRBV4-1 combines with J gene TRBJ2-5; 7 nucleotides line up with TRBD1. V lost 2 bases to trimming and J lost 0 bases; unmatched junction nucleotides: 3. The CDR3 spans 15 residues. CDR1 is MGHRA and CDR2 is YSYEKL in the germline V gene. CDR3 region: CASSQLGQNQETQYF. The CDR3 DNA is TGCGCCAGCAGCCAACTGGGACAGAACCAAGAGACCCAGTACTTC.

This clone turned up a few times. The V and J genes are TRBV30 and TRBJ1-1; D uncertain. The CDR3 is 11 amino acids. The V gene lost 5 bases and the J gene lost 1 base, with 5 bases spanning the gap. Germline CDR1 and CDR2: GTSNPN and SVGIG (reference sequence). Here the CDR3 reads CAWHGNTEAFF. The CDR3 nucleotides read TGTGCCTGGCACGGGAACACTGAAGCTTTCTTT. The variable domain in full, completed from reference TRBV30 and TRBJ1-1, reads SQTIHQWPATLVQPVGSPLSLECTVEGTSNPNLYWYRQAAGRGLQLLFYSVGIGQISSEVPQNLSASRPQDRQFILSSKKLLLSDSGFYLCAWHGNTEAFFGQGTRLTVV.